The 28 T cell receptor beta chains listed next were all sequenced from one sample in a study of blood T cell repertoires in COVID-19. Profiling relied on immunoSEQ multiplex PCR, and the TCRdb table lists in-frame clones only, not all of them. The data contain hundreds of thousands of clones, around nine tenths of them singletons. Sequenced input: peripheral blood. The source is a man between 40 and 49 years old with acute or convalescent COVID-19.

V and J are TRBV7-2 and TRBJ2-3; TRBD2 might be the D (5 bases). V was trimmed by 5 bases and J by 8 bases, leaving 17 bases between them. This CDR3 comprises 14 residues. Germline CDR1 SGHTA, CDR2 FQGNSA. The CDR3 DNA reads TGTGCCAGCAGCGCCATGGCGTTCGGAGGTACGCAGTATTTT. It is translated as CASSAMAFGGTQYF.

This chain joins TRBV6-4 and TRBJ1-2; 8 bases align to TRBD1. V shed 6 bases and J 7 bases; nucleotides not matched to a gene: 16. CDR1 is MRHNA, CDR2 SNTAGT, per germline. The length of the CDR3 is 16 residues. The CDR3 region is CASRSWTGLYAGGYTF. The CDR3 DNA reads as TGTGCCAGCAGATCCTGGACAGGGCTTTATGCTGGTGGCTACACCTTC.

The gene calls are TRBV7-6 and TRBJ2-7, with TRBD1 matching over 8 bases. Per germline, CDR1 SGHVS and CDR2 FNYEAQ. V lost 5 bases, J lost 2 bases, and 5 bases stayed unmatched. The CDR3 has 14 amino acids. The CDR3 sequence is CASSPGQAAYEQYF. Written as DNA, the CDR3 is TGTGCCAGCAGCCCGGGACAGGCTGCCTACGAGCAGTACTTC.

The genes are TRBV4-2 and TRBJ1-2; TRBD1 aligns across 7 bases. The V gene end was trimmed by 4 bases and the J gene end by 1 base; junction bases not matched to a gene: 3. CDR3 length: 14 residues. CDR1 and CDR2 (germline): LGHNA, YNFKEQ. CDR3 protein: CASSRQGDNYGYTF. The CDR3 DNA reads as TGTGCCAGCAGCCGCCAGGGGGATAACTATGGCTACACCTTC.

V is TRBV4-1 and J is TRBJ1-3; D remains ambiguous. Germline V gene data show CDR1 as MGHRA and CDR2 as YSYEKL. This CDR3 is 16 amino acids long. The germline V and J ends were trimmed by 3 bases and 0 bases, with 12 bases remaining between them. Here the CDR3 reads CASSHPARSSGNTIYF. The CDR3 nucleotides are TGCGCCAGCAGCCACCCGGCGAGGAGCTCTGGAAACACCATATATTTT.

The CDR3 DNA reads TGTGCCAGCAGCGAAGGGACAGGGGGTTTTAGTTCACCCCTCCACTTT. Translated: CASSEGTGGFSSPLHF. The V call is TRBV7-6, the J call TRBJ1-6; 11 nucleotides align to TRBD1. This CDR3 comprises 16 residues. With 5 bases clipped from V and 9 bases from J, the junction kept 9 bases outside the gene matches. Germline V CDR1 and CDR2: SGHVS, FNYEAQ. The full variable domain, in which reference TRBV7-6 and TRBJ1-6 provide the parts outside the CDR3, is GAGVSQSPRYKVTKRGQDVALRCDPISGHVSLYWYRQALGQGPEFLTYFNYEAQQDKSGLPNDRFSAERPEGSISTLTIQRTEQRDSAMYRCASSEGTGGFSSPLHFGNGTRLTVT.

J is TRBJ2-5 and V is TRBV2; D possibly corresponds to TRBD2 (6 bases). CDR3 length: 14 residues. V was trimmed by 3 bases and J by 1 base, leaving 9 bases between them. Germline V gene data show CDR1 as SNHLY and CDR2 as FYNNEI. The CDR3 DNA sequence: TGTGCCAGCAGTGATCCCGGGAGCCAAGAGACCCAGTACTTC. Residues: CASSDPGSQETQYF.

The genes are TRBV28 and TRBJ2-1; TRBD2 matches at 11 bases. Germline V gene data show CDR1 as MDHEN and CDR2 as SYDVKM. The CDR3 totals 14 residues. V lost 6 bases to trimming and J lost 7 bases; unmatched junction nucleotides: 5. CDR3 residues: CASRASGGWNEQFF. CDR3 DNA sequence: TGTGCCAGCAGAGCTAGCGGGGGGTGGAATGAGCAGTTCTTC.

The V and J genes are TRBV21-1 and TRBJ2-7; TRBD1 is the table's D call, not checked against the DNA. TRBV21-1 is listed as a pseudogene. The CDR3 has 15 amino acids. The CDR3 coding sequence is TGTGCCAGCACCGATCCGGGACACCGGACTTACGAGCAGTACTTC. This gives the protein CASTDPGHRTYEQYF.

V and J are TRBV2 and TRBJ2-2; TRBD1 is a possible D gene (6 bases). The germline V gene has CDR1 SNHLY and CDR2 FYNNEI. The length of the CDR3 is 14 residues. V was cut by 7 bases and J by 4 bases, with 13 bases left in between. In DNA form, the CDR3 reads TGTGCCAGCATAGCACAGGGTGGCACCGGGGAGCTGTTTTTT. As protein: CASIAQGGTGELFF.

V gene TRBV2 combines with J gene TRBJ2-1; 7 nucleotides match TRBD1. This CDR3 has 14 residues. V dropped 1 base and J dropped 6; count of bases not matched to a gene: 3. Germline assignment: CDR1 SNHLY and CDR2 FYNNEI. The DNA of the CDR3 is TGTGCCAGCAGTGAAGAAGGGGGCGGCAATGAGCAGTTCTTC. Translation: CASSEEGGGNEQFF.

The genes are TRBV2 and TRBJ1-4, with 7 bases fitting TRBD1. V lost 8 bases to trimming and J lost 3 bases; unmatched junction nucleotides: 3. CDR3 size: 13 residues. Germline CDR1 reads SNHLY; CDR2 reads FYNNEI. This chain's CDR3 is CASAGTANEKLFF. Written as DNA, the CDR3 is TGTGCCAGCGCGGGGACAGCTAATGAAAAACTGTTTTTT.

This clone was recorded a few times. The V gene is TRBV10-3, the J gene TRBJ2-3, with D maybe TRBD2 (6 bases). The V gene lost 9 bases and the J gene lost 1 base, with 14 bases spanning the gap. The CDR3 loop spans 14 amino acids. Germline loops: CDR1 ENHRY, CDR2 SYGVKD. The DNA for the CDR3 is TGTGCCATTGCTGCTGGCGGGGGCACAGATACGCAGTATTTT. Its protein is CAIAAGGGTDTQYF.

V is TRBV5-4 and J is TRBJ2-2; D may be TRBD2 (6 bases). The germline V gene encodes CDR1 SGHNT and CDR2 YYREEE (reference sequence). This CDR3 spans 16 amino acids. V lost 0 bases and J lost 7, with 16 bases in between. CDR3 DNA sequence: TGTGCCAGCAGCTTGGTAGGAGGGGCCCCTAGCGGGGAGCTGTTTTTT. Translating it yields CASSLVGGAPSGELFF.

The chain employs TRBV27 and TRBJ2-3; D unclear. Trimming pared 3 bases from V and 1 base from J, leaving 5 bases between. Germline assignment: CDR1 MNHEY and CDR2 SMNVEV (reference sequence). The CDR3 loop spans 13 amino acids. This chain's CDR3 is CASSFRGTDTQYF. As DNA, the CDR3 is TGTGCCAGCAGTTTTCGGGGCACAGATACGCAGTATTTT.

The chain is built from TRBV4-1 and TRBJ1-6; 7 bases match TRBD1. CDR1 and CDR2 from the germline V gene are MGHRA and YSYEKL. This CDR3 comprises 16 residues. Trimming took 1 base from V and 4 from J; bases not matched to a gene: 4. In DNA form, the CDR3 reads TGCGCCAGCAGCCAAGGGGACAGCCGGTATAATTCACCCCTCCACTTT. Its translation is CASSQGDSRYNSPLHF.

The chain joins TRBV10-1 to TRBJ1-5; no firm D call. V was shortened by 3 bases and J by 4 bases, with 7 bases between the two germline ends. The length of the CDR3 is 13 residues. Germline V gene lookup returns CDR1 WNHNN and CDR2 SYGVQD (reference sequence). The CDR3 DNA reads as TGCGCCAGCAGTGACAGGTTAAATCAGCCCCAGCATTTT. Translation: CASSDRLNQPQHF.

This rearrangement joins TRBV3-1 (or the pseudogene TRBV3-2) to TRBJ1-4, with D maybe TRBD1 (5 bases). The CDR3 extends over 16 amino acids. Trimming took off 1 base at V and 2 bases at J, with 11 bases between the two ends. CDR1 LGHDT and CDR2 YNNKEL come from the germline V gene (reference sequence). CDR3 coding DNA: TGTGCCAGCAGCCAAGTCAATGGGGGGACTAATGAAAAACTGTTTTTT. As protein: CASSQVNGGTNEKLFF.

V is TRBV6-5 and J is TRBJ2-3, with D perhaps TRBD1 (5 bases). Germline CDR1 and CDR2: MNHEY and SVGAGI. The CDR3 consists of 16 residues. With 2 bases removed from V and 3 bases from J, the gap between germline ends came to 15 bases. This CDR3 is CASSYARQTETDTQYF. The CDR3 DNA follows: TGTGCCAGCAGTTACGCTAGACAGACCGAGACAGATACGCAGTATTTT.

This sequence joins TRBV7-2 and TRBJ1-1; D is perhaps TRBD1 (5 bases). Per germline, CDR1 SGHTA and CDR2 FQGNSA. Trimming took off 1 base at V and 2 bases at J, with 14 bases between the two ends. CDR3 size: 16 residues. DNA of the CDR3: TGTGCCAGCAGCTTAGACGTCTGGGGCGGTAACACTGAAGCTTTCTTT. It yields the protein CASSLDVWGGNTEAFF.

This clone was recorded once. The gene calls are TRBV6-1 and TRBJ1-5; D is possibly TRBD1 (5 bases). The length of the CDR3 is 14 residues. The V end was cut by 3 bases, the J end by 3 bases, with 9 bases between. Germline values: CDR1 MNHNS, CDR2 SASEGT. CDR3 DNA: TGTGCCAGCAGTGATTGGGGCTTCAATCAGCCCCAGCATTTT. It translates to CASSDWGFNQPQHF.

The chain recombines TRBV6-5 with TRBJ1-6, with D perhaps matching TRBD1 (5 bases). Looked up from germline, CDR1 is MNHEY and CDR2 is SVGAGI. The CDR3 is 16 residues long. V lost 2 bases and J lost 10, with 18 bases in between. DNA of the CDR3: TGTGCCAGCAGTTACACGAGTGAGCAGGGAGGGTCACCCCTCCACTTT. Translation gives CASSYTSEQGGSPLHF.

The chain has TRBV6-2 or TRBV6-3 and TRBJ2-5; 7 bases are a match to TRBD2. V dropped 3 bases and J dropped 3; count of bases not matched to a gene: 4. Germline-derived CDR1 and CDR2 are MNHEY and SVGEGT. This CDR3 is 14 amino acids long. As DNA, the CDR3 is TGTGCCAGCAGTTATTGGGGAGGGGAAGAGACCCAGTACTTC. It encodes CASSYWGGEETQYF.

The chain is built from TRBV6-5 and TRBJ1-2; the D gene is possibly TRBD1 (5 bases). The germline CDR1 and CDR2 sequences are MNHEY and SVGAGI. The CDR3 length is 13 residues. The V end was cut by 6 bases, the J end by 3 bases, with 11 bases between. CDR3 protein: CASREGLHYGYTF. The CDR3 region has the DNA TGTGCCAGCAGGGAGGGACTTCACTATGGCTACACCTTC.

This clone was counted once. The chain recombines TRBV27 with TRBJ1-2; D remains unclear. Germline CDR1 reads MNHEY; CDR2 reads SMNVEV (reference sequence). The ends were cut back, 6 bases at V and 10 bases at J, with 27 bases in the middle. CDR3 size: 16 residues. CDR3 nucleotide sequence: TGTGCCAGCAGCTATCCCCCGCCGATCCTCTCCCCTCACTACACCTTC. Translating gives CASSYPPPILSPHYTF.

The chain uses TRBV10-3 and TRBJ2-1; D call uncertain. The CDR3 length is 16 residues. Deletions cut 0 bases from V and 0 bases from J, with 9 bases between. Germline V gives CDR1 ENHRY, CDR2 SYGVKD. The CDR3 is CAISESGRSSYNEQFF. For the CDR3, the DNA is TGTGCCATCAGTGAGTCGGGTCGGAGCTCCTACAATGAGCAGTTCTTC.

The J gene is TRBJ2-1, the V gene TRBV6-5; 10 bases agree with TRBD2. The CDR3 runs to 14 residues. Germline CDR1 and CDR2: MNHEY and SVGAGI. After removal of 10 bases from V and 2 bases from J, the junction contained 5 bases not matched to a gene. CDR3 residues: CATDLAGAYNEQFF. The CDR3 region has the DNA TGTGCCACCGATCTAGCGGGGGCCTACAATGAGCAGTTCTTC.

This sequence joins TRBV25-1 and TRBJ1-5; 10 bases map to TRBD1. Unmatched junction bases numbered 3, after V lost 1 base and J lost 3 bases. The CDR3 extends over 16 amino acids. The germline V gene has CDR1 MGHDK and CDR2 SYGVNS. CDR3 region: CASSESGQGNNQPQHF. The CDR3 nucleotides read TGTGCCAGCAGTGAATCGGGACAGGGGAACAATCAGCCCCAGCATTTT.